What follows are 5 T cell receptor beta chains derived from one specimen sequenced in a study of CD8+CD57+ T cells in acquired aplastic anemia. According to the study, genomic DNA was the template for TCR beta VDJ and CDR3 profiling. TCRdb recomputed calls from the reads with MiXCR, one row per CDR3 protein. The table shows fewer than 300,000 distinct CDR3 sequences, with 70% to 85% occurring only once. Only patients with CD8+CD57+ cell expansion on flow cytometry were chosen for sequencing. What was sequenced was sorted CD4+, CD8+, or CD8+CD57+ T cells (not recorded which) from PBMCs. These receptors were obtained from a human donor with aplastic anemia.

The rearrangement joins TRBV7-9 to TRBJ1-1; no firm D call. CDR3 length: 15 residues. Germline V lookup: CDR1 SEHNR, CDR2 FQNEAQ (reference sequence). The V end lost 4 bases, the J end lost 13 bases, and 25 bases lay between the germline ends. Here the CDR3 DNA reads TGTGCCAGCAGCTCCGGGGTGCCTGCGTACGTACGCAGTTTCTTT. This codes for CASSSGVPAYVRSFF.

CDR3 in DNA: TGCAGTGCTAGAGATGGGCGGAGTAATGAAAAACTGTTTTTT. Translated, it gives CSARDGRSNEKLFF. The chain joins TRBV20-1 to TRBJ1-4; unclear D gene. The germline CDR1 and CDR2 sequences are DFQATT and SNEGSKA (reference sequence). The CDR3 sequence is 14 residues long. V lost 0 bases and J lost 4, with 9 bases in between.

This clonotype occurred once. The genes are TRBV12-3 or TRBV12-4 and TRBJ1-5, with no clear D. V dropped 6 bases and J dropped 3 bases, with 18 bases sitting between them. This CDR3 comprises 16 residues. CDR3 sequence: CASSVIYSGYNQPQHF. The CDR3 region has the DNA TGTGCCAGCAGCGTAATCTACTCGGGCTACAATCAGCCCCAGCATTTT.

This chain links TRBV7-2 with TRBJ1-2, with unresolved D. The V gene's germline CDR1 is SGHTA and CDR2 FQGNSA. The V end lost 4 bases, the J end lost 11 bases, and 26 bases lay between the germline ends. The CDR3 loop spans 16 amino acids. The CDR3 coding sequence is TGTGCCAGCAGCTACCCGTACACTGAATCTTTCTTTGGATACACCTTC. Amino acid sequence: CASSYPYTESFFGYTF.

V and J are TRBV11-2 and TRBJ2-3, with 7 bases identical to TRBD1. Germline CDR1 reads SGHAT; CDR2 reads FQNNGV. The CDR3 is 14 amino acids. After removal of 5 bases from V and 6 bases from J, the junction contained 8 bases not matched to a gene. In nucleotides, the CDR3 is TGTGCCAGCAGCCAAGGGGGCAGGGCCGATACGCAGTATTTT. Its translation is CASSQGGRADTQYF.